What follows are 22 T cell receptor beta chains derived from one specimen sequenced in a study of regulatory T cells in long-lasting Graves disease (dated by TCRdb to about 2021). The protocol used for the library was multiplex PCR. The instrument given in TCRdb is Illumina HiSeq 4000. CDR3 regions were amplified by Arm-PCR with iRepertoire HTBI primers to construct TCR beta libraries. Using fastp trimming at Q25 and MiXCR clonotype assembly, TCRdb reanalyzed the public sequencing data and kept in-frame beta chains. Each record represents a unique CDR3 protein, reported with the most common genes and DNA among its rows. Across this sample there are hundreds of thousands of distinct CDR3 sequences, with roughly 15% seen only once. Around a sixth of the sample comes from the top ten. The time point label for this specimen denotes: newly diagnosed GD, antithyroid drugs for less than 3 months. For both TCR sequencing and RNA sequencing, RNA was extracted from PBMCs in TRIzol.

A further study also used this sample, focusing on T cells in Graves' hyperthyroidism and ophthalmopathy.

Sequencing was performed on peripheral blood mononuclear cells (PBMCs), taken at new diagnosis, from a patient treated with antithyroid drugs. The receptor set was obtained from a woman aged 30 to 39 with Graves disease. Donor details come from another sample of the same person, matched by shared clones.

The CDR3 protein is CSARLAGVSLIDTQYF. The CDR3 nucleotides read TGCAGTGCTAGACTAGCGGGAGTAAGTCTTATAGATACGCAGTATTTT. The V gene is TRBV20-1, the J gene TRBJ2-3, with 10 bases identical to TRBD2. Germline CDR1 reads DFQATT; CDR2 reads SNEGSKA (reference sequence). The CDR3 is made up of 16 amino acids. Trimming removed 2 bases from V and 5 bases from J; junction bases left unmatched: 10.

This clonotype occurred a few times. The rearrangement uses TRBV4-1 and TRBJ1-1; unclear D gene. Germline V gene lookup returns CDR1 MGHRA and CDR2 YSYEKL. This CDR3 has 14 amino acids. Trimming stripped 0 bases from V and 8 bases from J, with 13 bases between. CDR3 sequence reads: CASSQDPVGREAFF. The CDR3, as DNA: TGCGCCAGCAGCCAAGATCCGGTGGGAAGGGAAGCTTTCTTT.

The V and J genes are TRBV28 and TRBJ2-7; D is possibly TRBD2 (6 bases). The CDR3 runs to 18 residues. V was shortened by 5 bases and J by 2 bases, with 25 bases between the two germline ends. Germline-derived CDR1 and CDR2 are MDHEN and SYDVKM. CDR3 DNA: TGTGCCAGCAGTCTTATGGGGCCGCCGGGAGCGTTCCCCTACGAGCAGTACTTC. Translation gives CASSLMGPPGAFPYEQYF.

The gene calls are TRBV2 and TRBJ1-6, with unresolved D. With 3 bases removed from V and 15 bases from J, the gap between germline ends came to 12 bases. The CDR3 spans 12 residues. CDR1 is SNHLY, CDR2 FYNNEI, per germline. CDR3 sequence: CASSDMRNHLHF. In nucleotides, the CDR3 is TGTGCCAGCAGTGATATGCGAAACCACCTCCACTTT.

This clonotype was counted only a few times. The chain's CDR3 is CASKATGLNTGELFF. CDR3 DNA: TGCGCCAGCAAAGCGACAGGGCTGAACACCGGGGAGCTGTTTTTT. The rearrangement uses TRBV10-2 and TRBJ2-2; 7 nucleotides agree with TRBD1. This CDR3 comprises 15 residues. Trimming at V came to 7 bases and at J to 1 base, leaving 6 bases not matched to a gene. Germline V lookup: CDR1 WSHSY, CDR2 SAAADI.

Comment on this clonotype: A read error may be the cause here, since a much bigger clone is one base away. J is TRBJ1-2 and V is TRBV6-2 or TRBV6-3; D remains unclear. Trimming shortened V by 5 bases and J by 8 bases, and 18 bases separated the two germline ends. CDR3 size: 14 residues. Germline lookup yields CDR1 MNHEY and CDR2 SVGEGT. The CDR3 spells CASSPRTGFIGYTF. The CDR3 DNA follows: TGTGCCAGCAGTCCTCGGACCGGTTTTATAGGCTACACCTTC.

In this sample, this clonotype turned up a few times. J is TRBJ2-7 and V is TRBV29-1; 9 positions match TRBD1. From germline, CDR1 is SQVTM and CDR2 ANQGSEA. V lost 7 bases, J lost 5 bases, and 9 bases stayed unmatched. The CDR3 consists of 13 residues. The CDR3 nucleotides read TGCAGCGCAATGGGGGGACAGGGCCACGAGCAGTACTTC. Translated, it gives CSAMGGQGHEQYF.

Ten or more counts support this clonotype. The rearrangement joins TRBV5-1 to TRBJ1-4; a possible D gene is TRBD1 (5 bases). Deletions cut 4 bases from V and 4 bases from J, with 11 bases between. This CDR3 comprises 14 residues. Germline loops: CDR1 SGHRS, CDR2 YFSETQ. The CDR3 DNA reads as TGCGCCAGCAGCGACGGGACGGATAATGAAAAACTGTTTTTT. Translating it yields CASSDGTDNEKLFF.

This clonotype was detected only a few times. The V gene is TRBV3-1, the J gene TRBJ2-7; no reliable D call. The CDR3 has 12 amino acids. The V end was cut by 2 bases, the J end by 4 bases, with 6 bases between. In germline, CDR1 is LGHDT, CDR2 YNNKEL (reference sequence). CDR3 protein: CASSQTKYEQYF. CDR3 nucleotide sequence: TGTGCCAGCAGCCAAACCAAATACGAGCAGTACTTC.

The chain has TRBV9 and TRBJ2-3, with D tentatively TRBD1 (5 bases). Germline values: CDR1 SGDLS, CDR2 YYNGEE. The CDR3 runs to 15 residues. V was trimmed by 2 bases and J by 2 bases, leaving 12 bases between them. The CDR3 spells CASSVLAGITDTQYF. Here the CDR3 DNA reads TGTGCCAGCAGCGTTCTCGCAGGGATCACAGATACGCAGTATTTT.

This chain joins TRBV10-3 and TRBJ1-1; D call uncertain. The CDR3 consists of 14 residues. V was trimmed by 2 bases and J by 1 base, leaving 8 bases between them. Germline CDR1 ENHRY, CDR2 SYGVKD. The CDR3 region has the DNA TGTGCCATCAGTGAGAGGGTGGGGAACACTGAAGCTTTCTTT. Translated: CAISERVGNTEAFF.

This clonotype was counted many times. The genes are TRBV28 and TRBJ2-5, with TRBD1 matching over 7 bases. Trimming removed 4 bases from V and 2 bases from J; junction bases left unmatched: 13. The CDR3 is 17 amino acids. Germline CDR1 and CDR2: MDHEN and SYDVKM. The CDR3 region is CASSSLRRDSRQETQYF. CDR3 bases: TGTGCCAGCAGTTCGCTCCGCCGGGACAGTAGGCAAGAGACCCAGTACTTC.

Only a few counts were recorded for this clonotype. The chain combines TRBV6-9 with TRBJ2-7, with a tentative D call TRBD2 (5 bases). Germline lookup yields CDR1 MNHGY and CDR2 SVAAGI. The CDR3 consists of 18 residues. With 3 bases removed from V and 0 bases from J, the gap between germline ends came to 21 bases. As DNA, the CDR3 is TGTGCCAGCAGTTACAGTATGAGTCGCGGGCATAACTCCTACGAGCAGTACTTC. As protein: CASSYSMSRGHNSYEQYF.

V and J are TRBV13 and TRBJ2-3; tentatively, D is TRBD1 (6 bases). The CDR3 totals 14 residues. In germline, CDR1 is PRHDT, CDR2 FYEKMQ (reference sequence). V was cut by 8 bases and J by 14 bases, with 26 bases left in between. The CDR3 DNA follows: TGTGCCAGCGGCCCGTCCGGACAGCCCATCTATGGGTATTTT. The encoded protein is CASGPSGQPIYGYF.

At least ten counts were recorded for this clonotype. As DNA, the CDR3 is TGTGCCAGCAGCGTAGGAAACGGGAGGGTAGCTGAAGCTTTCTTT. Translating it yields CASSVGNGRVAEAFF. V gene TRBV9 combines with J gene TRBJ1-1, with D hard to call. The germline V gene encodes CDR1 SGDLS and CDR2 YYNGEE. The CDR3 is 15 amino acids. V was trimmed by 0 bases and J by 6 bases, leaving 15 bases between them.

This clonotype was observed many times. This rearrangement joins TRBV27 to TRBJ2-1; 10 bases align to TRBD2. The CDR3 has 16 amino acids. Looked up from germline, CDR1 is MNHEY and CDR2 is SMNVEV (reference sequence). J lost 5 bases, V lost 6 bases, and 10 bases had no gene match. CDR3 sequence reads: CASSSVLAGEHNEQFF. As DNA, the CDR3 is TGTGCCAGCAGCTCCGTTCTAGCGGGAGAACACAATGAGCAGTTCTTC.

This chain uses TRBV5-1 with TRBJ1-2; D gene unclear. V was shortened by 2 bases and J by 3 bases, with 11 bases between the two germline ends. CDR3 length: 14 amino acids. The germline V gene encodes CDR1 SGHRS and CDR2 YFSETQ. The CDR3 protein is CASSLGFGDYGYTF. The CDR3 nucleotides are TGCGCCAGCAGCTTAGGTTTCGGGGACTATGGCTACACCTTC.

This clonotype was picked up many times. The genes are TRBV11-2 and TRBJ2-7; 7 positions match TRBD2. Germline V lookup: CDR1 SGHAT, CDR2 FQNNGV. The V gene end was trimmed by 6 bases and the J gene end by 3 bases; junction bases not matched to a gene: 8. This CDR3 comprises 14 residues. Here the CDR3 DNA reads TGTGCCAGCAGACGACCGGGACTATTCTACGAGCAGTACTTC. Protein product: CASRRPGLFYEQYF.

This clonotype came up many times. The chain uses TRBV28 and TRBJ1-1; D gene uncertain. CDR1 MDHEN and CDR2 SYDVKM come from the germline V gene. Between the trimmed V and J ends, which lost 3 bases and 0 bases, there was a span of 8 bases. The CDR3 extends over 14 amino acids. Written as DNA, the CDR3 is TGTGCCAGCAGTTTTTATGATTTGAACACTGAAGCTTTCTTT. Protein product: CASSFYDLNTEAFF. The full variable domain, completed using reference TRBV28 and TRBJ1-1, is DVKVTQSSRYLVKRTGEKVFLECVQDMDHENMFWYRQDPGLGLRLIYFSYDVKMKEKGDIPEGYSVSREKKERFSLILESASTNQTSMYLCASSFYDLNTEAFFGQGTRLTVV.

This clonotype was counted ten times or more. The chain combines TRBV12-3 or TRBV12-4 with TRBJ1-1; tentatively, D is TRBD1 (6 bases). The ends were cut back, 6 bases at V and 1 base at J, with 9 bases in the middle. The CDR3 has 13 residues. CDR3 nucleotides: TGTGCCAGCAGCTTCAGGGGGAACACTGAAGCTTTCTTT. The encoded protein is CASSFRGNTEAFF.

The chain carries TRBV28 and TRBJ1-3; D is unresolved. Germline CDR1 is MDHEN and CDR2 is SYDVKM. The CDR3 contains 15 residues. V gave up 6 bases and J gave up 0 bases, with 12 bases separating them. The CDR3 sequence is CASRTPTDSGNTIYF. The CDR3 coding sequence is TGTGCCAGCAGAACCCCCACCGACTCTGGAAACACCATATATTTT.

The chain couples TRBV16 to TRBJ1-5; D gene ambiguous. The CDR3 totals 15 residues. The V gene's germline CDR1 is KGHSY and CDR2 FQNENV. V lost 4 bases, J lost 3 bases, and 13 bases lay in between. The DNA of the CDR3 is TGTGCCAGCAGCCCCACCCGGGCTCCCAATCAGCCCCAGCATTTT. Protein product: CASSPTRAPNQPQHF.